These 8 T cell receptor beta chains originate from one sample sequenced in a study of siplizumab effects on memory and regulatory T cells. TCRdb keeps only in-frame clones here, not all; method: immunoSEQ multiplex PCR. Counted here are around 100,000 clones, more than 85% occurring once; the ten biggest clones make up about 0.62%. Sequencing was carried out using Tregs sorted from blood. The source is a human donor in good health.

The J gene is TRBJ2-1, the V gene TRBV15; possibly TRBD1 or TRBD2 for D (5 bases each). The germline V gene encodes CDR1 LNHNV and CDR2 YYDKDF (reference sequence). CDR3 length: 20 amino acids. Trimming stripped 5 bases from V and 5 bases from J, with 31 bases between. CDR3 bases: TGTGCCACCAGCCGACGTGCGATGTACCGGGGCGGAGTCGGGGACAATGAGCAGTTCTTC. Its translation is CATSRRAMYRGGVGDNEQFF.

V is TRBV27 and J is TRBJ2-7, with D perhaps matching TRBD2 (5 bases). The V end was cut by 6 bases, the J end by 3 bases, with 21 bases between. Germline CDR1 MNHEY, CDR2 SMNVEV (reference sequence). The CDR3 contains 16 residues. DNA of the CDR3: TGTGCCAGCAGCCTGGTGGGCTGGGCTAGCAGCTACGAGCAGTACTTC. Its protein is CASSLVGWASSYEQYF.

V is TRBV5-1 and J is TRBJ1-2; 11 nucleotides align to TRBD1. V dropped 7 bases and J dropped 5; count of bases not matched to a gene: 10. The length of the CDR3 is 15 residues. CDR1 is SGHRS, CDR2 YFSETQ, per germline. The chain's CDR3 is CASRYEGTGGYGYTF. Written as DNA, the CDR3 is TGCGCCAGCCGATATGAAGGGACAGGGGGATATGGCTACACCTTC.

This clone was observed once. The chain recombines TRBV6-6 with TRBJ1-2; unclear D gene. Germline CDR1 is MNHNY and CDR2 is SVGAGI (reference sequence). The CDR3 length is 12 residues. V lost 5 bases and J 0 bases, leaving 4 bases between the germline ends. CDR3 sequence: CASSRTNYGYTF. The CDR3 DNA is TGTGCCAGCAGTAGAACTAACTATGGCTACACCTTC.

The V call is TRBV30, the J call TRBJ2-1; D remains unclear. The CDR3 runs 12 residues. Trimming cost V 4 bases and J 4 bases, with 8 bases left between them. Germline loops: CDR1 GTSNPN, CDR2 SVGIG (reference sequence). The CDR3 DNA is TGTGCCTGGAAATGGGGATACAATGAGCAGTTCTTC. Translated: CAWKWGYNEQFF.

V and J are TRBV7-6 and TRBJ1-1; D might be TRBD1 (5 bases). This CDR3 region has 13 residues. Per the germline V gene, CDR1 is SGHVS and CDR2 is FNYEAQ. V shed 5 bases and J shed 5 bases, with 12 bases lying between them. As DNA, the CDR3 is TGTGCCAGCAGCCGAGGGGTTGGGACTGAAGCTTTCTTT. This encodes CASSRGVGTEAFF.

This clone was counted between two and nine times. The chain has TRBV2 and TRBJ2-1; D is perhaps TRBD2 (6 bases). CDR3 size: 16 residues. The V gene's germline CDR1 is SNHLY and CDR2 FYNNEI. V was cut by 6 bases and J by 4 bases, with 19 bases left in between. CDR3 sequence (DNA): TGTGCCAGCAGGATTCCCGGGGGTAGAAGTTACAATGAGCAGTTCTTC. Translating gives CASRIPGGRSYNEQFF.

The chain carries TRBV4-2 and TRBJ2-1; D is undetermined. The V end lost 0 bases, the J end lost 9 bases, and 15 bases lay between the germline ends. Germline values: CDR1 LGHNA, CDR2 YNFKEQ. The CDR3 has 15 amino acids. This chain's CDR3 is CASSQDLGSGREQFF. CDR3 bases: TGTGCCAGCAGCCAAGATTTGGGAAGTGGGCGTGAGCAGTTCTTC.